The clone carrying this TCR beta chain has a count of ten or more. No antigen is known for it. V shed 3 bases and J 2 bases; nucleotides not matched to a gene: 8. CDR3 size: 17 residues. Germline V gene lookup returns CDR1 SGHVS and CDR2 FQNEAQ. The data were obtained in a study of T cell repertoires in cytomegalovirus infection. About the study: From public TCR beta signatures came an indication of both CMV infection and matching HLA type.

MiXCR, run by TCRdb on the reads, gives a single entry per CDR3 protein. Among 400,000 to 550,000 distinct CDR3 sequences listed, over 9% were seen once. Study-wide results and caveats: People with CMV and the relevant HLA were identified by cumulative public TCR beta family frequency.

The material sequenced was PBMCs. J is TRBJ2-7 and V is TRBV7-8, with 12 bases identical to TRBD2. The sequence derives from a human donor in good health (CMV status not recorded). Some clones in this sample may be carry-over from other donors' samples. The chain's CDR3 is CASSFPGRLAGAYEQYF. In DNA, the CDR3 is TGTGCCAGCAGCTTCCCCGGGCGACTAGCGGGAGCCTACGAGCAGTACTTC. The full variable domain, completed using reference TRBV7-8 and TRBJ2-7, is GAGVSQSPRYKVAKRGQDVALRCDPISGHVSLFWYQQALGQGPEFLTYFQNEAQLDKSGLPSDRFFAERPEGSVSTLKIQRTQQEDSAVYLCASSFPGRLAGAYEQYFGPGTRLTVT.